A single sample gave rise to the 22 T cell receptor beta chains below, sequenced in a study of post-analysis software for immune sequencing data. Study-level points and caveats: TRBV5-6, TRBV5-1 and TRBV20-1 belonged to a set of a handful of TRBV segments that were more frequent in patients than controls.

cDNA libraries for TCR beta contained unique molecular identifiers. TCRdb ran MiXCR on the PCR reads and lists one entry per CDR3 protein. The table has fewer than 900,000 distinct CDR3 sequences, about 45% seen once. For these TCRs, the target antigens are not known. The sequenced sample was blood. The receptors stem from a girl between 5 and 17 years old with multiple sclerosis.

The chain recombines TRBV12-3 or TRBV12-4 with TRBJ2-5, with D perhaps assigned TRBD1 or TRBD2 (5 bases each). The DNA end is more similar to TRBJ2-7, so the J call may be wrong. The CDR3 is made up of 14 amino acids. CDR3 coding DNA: TGTGCCAGCAGAGAGGGGCCCCTAGCCTACGAGCAGTACGTC. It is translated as CASREGPLAYEQYV.

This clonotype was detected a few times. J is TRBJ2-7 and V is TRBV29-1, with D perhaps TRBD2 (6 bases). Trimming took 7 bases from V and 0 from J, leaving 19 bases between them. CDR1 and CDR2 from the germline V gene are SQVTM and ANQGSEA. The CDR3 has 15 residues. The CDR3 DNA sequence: TGCAGCGGGGCGGGACTTCCAGTTGACTCCTACGAGCAGTACTTC. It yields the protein CSGAGLPVDSYEQYF.

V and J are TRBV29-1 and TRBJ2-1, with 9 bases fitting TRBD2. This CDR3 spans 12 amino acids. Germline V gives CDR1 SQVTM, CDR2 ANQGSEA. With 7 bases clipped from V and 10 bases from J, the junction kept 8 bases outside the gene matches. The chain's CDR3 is CSAGLALQEQFF. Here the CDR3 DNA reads TGCAGCGCGGGACTAGCTTTGCAGGAGCAGTTCTTC.

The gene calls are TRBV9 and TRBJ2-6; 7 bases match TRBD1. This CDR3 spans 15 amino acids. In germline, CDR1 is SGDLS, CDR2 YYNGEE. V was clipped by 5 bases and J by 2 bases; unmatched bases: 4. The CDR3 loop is CASSKTGTGANVLTF. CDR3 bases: TGTGCCAGCAGTAAGACAGGGACTGGGGCCAACGTCCTGACTTTC. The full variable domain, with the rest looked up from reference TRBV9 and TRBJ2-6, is DSGVTQTPKHLITATGQRVTLRCSPRSGDLSVYWYQQSLDQGLQFLIQYYNGEERAKGNILERFSAQQFPDLHSELNLSSLELGDSALYFCASSKTGTGANVLTFGAGSRLTVL.

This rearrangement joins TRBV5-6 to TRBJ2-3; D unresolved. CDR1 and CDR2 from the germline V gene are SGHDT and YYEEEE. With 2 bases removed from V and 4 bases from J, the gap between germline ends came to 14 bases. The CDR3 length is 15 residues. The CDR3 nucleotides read TGTGCCAGCAGCTTTACCCAGTCATCCCCAGATACGCAGTATTTT. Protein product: CASSFTQSSPDTQYF.

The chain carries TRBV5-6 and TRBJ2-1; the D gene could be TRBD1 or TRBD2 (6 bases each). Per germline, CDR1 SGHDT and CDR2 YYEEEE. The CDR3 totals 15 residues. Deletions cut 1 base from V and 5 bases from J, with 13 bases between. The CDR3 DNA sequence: TGTGCCAGCAGCTTGAACGGGGGCGCTCACAATGAGCAGTTCTTC. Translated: CASSLNGGAHNEQFF.

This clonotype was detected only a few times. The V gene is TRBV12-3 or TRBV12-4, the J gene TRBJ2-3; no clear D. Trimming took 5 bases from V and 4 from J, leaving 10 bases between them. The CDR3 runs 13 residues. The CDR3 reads CASSRVSADTQYF. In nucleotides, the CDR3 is TGTGCCAGCAGTCGGGTGAGTGCAGATACGCAGTATTTT.

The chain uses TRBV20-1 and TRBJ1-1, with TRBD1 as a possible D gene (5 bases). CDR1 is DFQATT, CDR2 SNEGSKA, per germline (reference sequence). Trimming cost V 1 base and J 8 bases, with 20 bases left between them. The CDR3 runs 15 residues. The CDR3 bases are TGCAGTGCTAGAGTCCCTGGGGAGAGGGACTGGGAAGCTTTCTTT. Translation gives CSARVPGERDWEAFF.

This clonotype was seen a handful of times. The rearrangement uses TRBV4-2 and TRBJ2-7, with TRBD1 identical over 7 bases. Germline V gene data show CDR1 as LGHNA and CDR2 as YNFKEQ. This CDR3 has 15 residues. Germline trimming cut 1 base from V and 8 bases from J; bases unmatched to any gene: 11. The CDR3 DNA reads TGTGCCAGCAGCCAAGTCCCCCCAACAGGGGTCAAGCAGTACTTC. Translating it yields CASSQVPPTGVKQYF.

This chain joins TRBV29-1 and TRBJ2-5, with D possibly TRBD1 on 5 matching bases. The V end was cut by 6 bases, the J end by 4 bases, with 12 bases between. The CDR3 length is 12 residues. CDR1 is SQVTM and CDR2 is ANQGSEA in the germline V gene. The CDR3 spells CSVTVSPETQYF. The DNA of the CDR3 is TGCAGCGTGACAGTGTCCCCAGAGACCCAGTACTTC. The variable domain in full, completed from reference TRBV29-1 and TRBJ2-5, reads SAVISQKPSRDICQRGTSLTIQCQVDSQVTMMFWYRQQPGQSLTLIATANQGSEATYESGFVIDKFPISRPNLTFSTLTVSNMSPEDSSIYLCSVTVSPETQYFGPGTRLLVL.

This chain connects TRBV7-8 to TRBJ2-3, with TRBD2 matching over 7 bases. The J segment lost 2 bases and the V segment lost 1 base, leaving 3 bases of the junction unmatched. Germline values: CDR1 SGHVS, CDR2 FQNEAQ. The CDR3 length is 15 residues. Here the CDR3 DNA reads TGTGCCAGCAGCTTAGGGGGGGGATACACAGATACGCAGTATTTT. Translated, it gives CASSLGGGYTDTQYF.

The CDR3 DNA reads as TGTGCCAGCAGTGCTACAACGGCCTCCGAGCAGTACTTC. This encodes CASSATTASEQYF. The chain links TRBV2 to TRBJ2-5; D uncertain. The J call may be in error: the DNA end matches TRBJ2-7 better. CDR3 size: 13 residues. CDR1 and CDR2 (germline): SNHLY, FYNNEI.

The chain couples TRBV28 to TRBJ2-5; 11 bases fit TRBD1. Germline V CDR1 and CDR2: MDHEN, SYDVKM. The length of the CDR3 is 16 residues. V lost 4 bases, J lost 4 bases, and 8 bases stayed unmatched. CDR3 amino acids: CASSSIGQGARETQYF. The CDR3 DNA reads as TGTGCCAGCAGTTCGATTGGACAGGGGGCTAGAGAGACCCAGTACTTC.

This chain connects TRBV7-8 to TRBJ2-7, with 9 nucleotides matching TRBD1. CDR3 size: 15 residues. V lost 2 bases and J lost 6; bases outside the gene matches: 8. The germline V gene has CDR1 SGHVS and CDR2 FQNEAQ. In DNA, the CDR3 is TGTGCCAGCAGCTTAAGGGACAGGGCCACTAGCGAGCAGTACTTC. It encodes CASSLRDRATSEQYF. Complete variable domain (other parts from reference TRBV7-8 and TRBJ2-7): GAGVSQSPRYKVAKRGQDVALRCDPISGHVSLFWYQQALGQGPEFLTYFQNEAQLDKSGLPSDRFFAERPEGSVSTLKIQRTQQEDSAVYLCASSLRDRATSEQYFGPGTRLTVT.

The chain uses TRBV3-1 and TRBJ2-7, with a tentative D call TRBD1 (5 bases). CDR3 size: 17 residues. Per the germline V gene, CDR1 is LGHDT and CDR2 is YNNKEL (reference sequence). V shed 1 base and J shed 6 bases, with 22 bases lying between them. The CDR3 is CASSQGGGKTGSGEQYF. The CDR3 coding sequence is TGTGCCAGCAGCCAAGGGGGCGGAAAGACCGGCTCTGGCGAGCAGTACTTC.

The CDR3 nucleotides are TGCAGTGCCCACAGGACAGGGGACGCATGGTCCGAGCAGTACTTC. Translated: CSAHRTGDAWSEQYF. The V call is TRBV20-1, the J call TRBJ2-7; 9 nucleotides match TRBD1. V shed 6 bases, J shed 6 bases, and the junction held 15 bases outside the gene matches. This CDR3 has 15 amino acids. Germline lookup yields CDR1 DFQATT and CDR2 SNEGSKA (reference sequence).

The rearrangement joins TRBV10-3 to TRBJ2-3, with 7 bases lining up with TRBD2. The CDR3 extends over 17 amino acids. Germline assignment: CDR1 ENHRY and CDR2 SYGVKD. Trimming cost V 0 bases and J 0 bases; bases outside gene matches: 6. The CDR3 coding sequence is TGTGCCATCAGTGAGTCTCCTAGCGGAGGGAGCACAGATACGCAGTATTTT. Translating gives CAISESPSGGSTDTQYF.

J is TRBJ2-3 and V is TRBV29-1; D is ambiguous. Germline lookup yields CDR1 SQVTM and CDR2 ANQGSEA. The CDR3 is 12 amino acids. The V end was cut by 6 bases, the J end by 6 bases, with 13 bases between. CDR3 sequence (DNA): TGCAGCGTGGCACAACAGAGGGATACGCAGTATTTT. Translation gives CSVAQQRDTQYF.

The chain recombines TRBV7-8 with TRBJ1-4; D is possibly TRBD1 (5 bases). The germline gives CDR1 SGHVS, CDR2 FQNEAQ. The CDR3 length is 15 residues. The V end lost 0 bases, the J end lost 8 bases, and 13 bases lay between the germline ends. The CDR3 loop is CASSLARVGGEKLFF. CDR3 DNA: TGTGCCAGCAGCTTAGCGCGGGTTGGGGGGGAAAAACTGTTTTTT.

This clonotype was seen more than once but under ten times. As DNA, the CDR3 is TGCAGTGCCCCCTCGGCCGAACCCTACGAGCAGTACTTC. This translates into CSAPSAEPYEQYF. The chain links TRBV20-1 to TRBJ2-7; unclear D gene. Per germline, CDR1 DFQATT and CDR2 SNEGSKA (reference sequence). V lost 6 bases and J lost 2, with 14 bases in between. The CDR3 covers 13 residues.

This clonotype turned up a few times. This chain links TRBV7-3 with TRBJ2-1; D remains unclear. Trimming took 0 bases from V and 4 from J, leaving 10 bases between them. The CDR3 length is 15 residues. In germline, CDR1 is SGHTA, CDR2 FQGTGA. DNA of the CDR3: TGTGCCAGCAGCTTAACAGCCCAGGAGTACAATGAGCAGTTCTTC. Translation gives CASSLTAQEYNEQFF.

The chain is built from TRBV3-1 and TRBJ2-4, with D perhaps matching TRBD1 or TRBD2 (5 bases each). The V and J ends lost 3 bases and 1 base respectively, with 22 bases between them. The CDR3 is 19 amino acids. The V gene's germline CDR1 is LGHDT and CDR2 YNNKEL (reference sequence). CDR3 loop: CASSHDGTNVFLAKNIQYF. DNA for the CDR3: TGTGCCAGCAGCCATGACGGGACGAATGTGTTCCTCGCCAAAAACATTCAGTACTTC.